The TCR beta chain under discussion was sequenced for a study of monozygotic twins with inflammatory bowel disease. The CDR3 loop spans 13 amino acids. Germline V lookup: CDR1 SGHVS, CDR2 FNYEAQ. Using the 5' RACE reads, TCRdb records one entry per CDR3 protein without DNA. The data show some 400,000 distinct CDR3 sequences, and the top ten clones hold 2.4%. The chain combines TRBV7-6 with TRBJ1-1. The source is a human donor with ulcerative colitis or Crohn's disease, or a healthy co-twin of an affected twin (not recorded which). Sequencing was done on a sample of blood. CDR3: CASSLTQRAEAFF.